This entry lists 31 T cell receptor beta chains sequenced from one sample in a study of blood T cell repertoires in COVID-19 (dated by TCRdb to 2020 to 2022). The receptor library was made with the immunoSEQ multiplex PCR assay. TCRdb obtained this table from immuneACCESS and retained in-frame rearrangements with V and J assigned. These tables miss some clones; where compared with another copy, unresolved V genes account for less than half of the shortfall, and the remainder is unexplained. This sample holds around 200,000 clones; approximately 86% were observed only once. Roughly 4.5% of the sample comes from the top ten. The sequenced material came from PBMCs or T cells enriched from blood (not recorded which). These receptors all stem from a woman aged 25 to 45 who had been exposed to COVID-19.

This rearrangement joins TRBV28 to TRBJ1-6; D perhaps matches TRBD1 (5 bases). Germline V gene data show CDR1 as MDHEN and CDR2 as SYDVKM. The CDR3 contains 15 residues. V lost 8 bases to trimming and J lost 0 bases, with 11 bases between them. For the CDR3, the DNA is TGTGCCAGCGGGGGAGGAAGCTCCTATAATTCACCCCTCCACTTT. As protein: CASGGGSSYNSPLHF.

The chain's CDR3 is CASSLAGGPWDEQFF. The CDR3 region has the DNA TGCGCCAGCAGCTTAGCGGGGGGGCCTTGGGATGAGCAGTTCTTC. The chain is built from TRBV5-1 and TRBJ2-1; TRBD2 agrees at 10 bases. Germline V CDR1 and CDR2: SGHRS, YFSETQ. The CDR3 contains 15 residues. V shed 2 bases and J 8 bases; nucleotides not matched to a gene: 7.

This CDR3 is CASTWAVNQPQHF. DNA for the CDR3: TGTGCCAGCACCTGGGCAGTCAATCAGCCCCAGCATTTT. This chain connects TRBV7-8 to TRBJ1-5; D gene uncertain. Germline V gene data show CDR1 as SGHVS and CDR2 as FQNEAQ. The CDR3 is made up of 13 amino acids. V shed 7 bases and J shed 3 bases, with 10 bases lying between them.

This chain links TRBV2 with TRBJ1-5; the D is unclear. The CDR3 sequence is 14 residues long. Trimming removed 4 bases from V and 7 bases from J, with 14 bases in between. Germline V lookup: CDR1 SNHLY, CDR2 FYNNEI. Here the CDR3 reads CASSVHTPEQPQHF. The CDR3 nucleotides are TGTGCCAGCAGTGTACATACGCCGGAGCAGCCCCAGCATTTT.

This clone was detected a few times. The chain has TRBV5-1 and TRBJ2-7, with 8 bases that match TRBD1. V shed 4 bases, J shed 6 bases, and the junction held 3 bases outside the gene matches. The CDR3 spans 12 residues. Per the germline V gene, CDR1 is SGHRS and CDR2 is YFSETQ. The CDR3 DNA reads TGCGCCAGCAGCCGGACAGGGTCCGAGCAGTACTTC. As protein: CASSRTGSEQYF. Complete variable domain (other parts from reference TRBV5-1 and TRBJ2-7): KAGVTQTPRYLIKTRGQQVTLSCSPISGHRSVSWYQQTPGQGLQFLFEYFSETQRNKGNFPGRFSGRQFSNSRSEMNVSTLELGDSALYLCASSRTGSEQYFGPGTRLTVT.

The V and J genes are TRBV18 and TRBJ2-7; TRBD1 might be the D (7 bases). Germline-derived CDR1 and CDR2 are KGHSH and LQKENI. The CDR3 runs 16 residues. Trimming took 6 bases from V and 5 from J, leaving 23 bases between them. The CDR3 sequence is CASSPEGAGGKDEQYF. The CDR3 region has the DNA TGTGCCAGCTCGCCGGAGGGGGCAGGGGGAAAGGACGAGCAGTACTTC.

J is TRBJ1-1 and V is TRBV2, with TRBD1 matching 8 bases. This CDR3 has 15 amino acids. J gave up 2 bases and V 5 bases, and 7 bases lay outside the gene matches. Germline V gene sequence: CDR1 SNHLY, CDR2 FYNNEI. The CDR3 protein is CASSNFRGQNTEAFF. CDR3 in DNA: TGTGCCAGCAGTAACTTCAGGGGGCAAAACACTGAAGCTTTCTTT.

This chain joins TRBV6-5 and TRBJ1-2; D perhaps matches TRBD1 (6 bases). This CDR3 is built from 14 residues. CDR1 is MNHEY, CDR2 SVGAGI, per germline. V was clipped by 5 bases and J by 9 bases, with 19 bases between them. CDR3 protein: CASSTLRTGNRYTF. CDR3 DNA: TGTGCCAGCAGTACGCTGCGAACAGGGAATCGCTACACCTTC.

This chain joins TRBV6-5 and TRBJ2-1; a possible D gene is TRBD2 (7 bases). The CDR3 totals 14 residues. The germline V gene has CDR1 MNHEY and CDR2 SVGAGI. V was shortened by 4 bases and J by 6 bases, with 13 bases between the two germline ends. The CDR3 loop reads CASSLGGASNEQFF. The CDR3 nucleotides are TGTGCCAGCAGTTTAGGGGGGGCCAGCAATGAGCAGTTCTTC.

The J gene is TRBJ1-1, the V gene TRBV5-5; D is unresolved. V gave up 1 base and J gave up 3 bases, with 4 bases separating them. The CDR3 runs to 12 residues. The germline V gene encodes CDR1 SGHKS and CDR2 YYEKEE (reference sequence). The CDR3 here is CASSLSDTEAFF. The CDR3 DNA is TGTGCCAGCAGCTTGTCGGACACTGAAGCTTTCTTT.

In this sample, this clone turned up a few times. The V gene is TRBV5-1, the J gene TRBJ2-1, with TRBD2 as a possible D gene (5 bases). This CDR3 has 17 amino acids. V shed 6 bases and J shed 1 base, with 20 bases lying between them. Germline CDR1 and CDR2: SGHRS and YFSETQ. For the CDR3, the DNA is TGCGCCAGCACGGAGAACAGCGGTGGATTTTCCTACAATGAGCAGTTCTTC. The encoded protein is CASTENSGGFSYNEQFF.

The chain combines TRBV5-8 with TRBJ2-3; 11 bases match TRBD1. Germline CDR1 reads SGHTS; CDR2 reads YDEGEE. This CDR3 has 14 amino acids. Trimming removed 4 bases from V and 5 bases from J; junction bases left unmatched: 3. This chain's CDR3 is CASSGGQGVDTQYF. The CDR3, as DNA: TGTGCCAGCAGCGGGGGACAGGGGGTAGATACGCAGTATTTT.

The CDR3 sequence: CASSFDRGTGYGYTF. CDR3 nucleotide sequence: TGCGCCAGCAGCTTTGACAGGGGGACTGGCTATGGCTACACCTTC. The rearrangement uses TRBV5-1 and TRBJ1-2; 9 bases fit TRBD1. Unmatched junction bases numbered 6, after V lost 2 bases and J lost 4 bases. This CDR3 is built from 15 residues. The germline V gene has CDR1 SGHRS and CDR2 YFSETQ.

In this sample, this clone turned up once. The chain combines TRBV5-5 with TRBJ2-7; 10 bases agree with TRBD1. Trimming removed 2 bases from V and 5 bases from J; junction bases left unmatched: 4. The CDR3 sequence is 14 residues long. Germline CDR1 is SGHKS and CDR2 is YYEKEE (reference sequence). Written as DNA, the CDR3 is TGTGCCAGCAGCTTTGGGGACAGGGGCCACGAGCAGTACTTC. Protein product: CASSFGDRGHEQYF.

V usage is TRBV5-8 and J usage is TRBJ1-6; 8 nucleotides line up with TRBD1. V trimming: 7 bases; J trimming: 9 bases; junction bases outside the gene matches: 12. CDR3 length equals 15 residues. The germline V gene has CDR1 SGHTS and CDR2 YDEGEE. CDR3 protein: CASRIRGHQASPLHF. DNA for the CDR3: TGTGCCAGCCGGATCAGGGGGCACCAGGCTTCACCCCTCCACTTT.

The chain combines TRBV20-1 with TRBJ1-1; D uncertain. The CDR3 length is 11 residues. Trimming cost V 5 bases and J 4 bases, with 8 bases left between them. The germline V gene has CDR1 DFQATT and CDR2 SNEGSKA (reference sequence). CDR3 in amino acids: CSADPGTEAFF. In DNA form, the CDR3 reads TGCAGTGCTGATCCGGGCACTGAAGCTTTCTTT.

CDR3 amino acids: CASSYLVANEKLFF. The CDR3 region has the DNA TGTGCCAGCAGTTATCTAGTGGCTAATGAAAAACTGTTTTTT. The chain combines TRBV6-2 or TRBV6-3 with TRBJ1-4; D unclear. The V end was cut by 3 bases, the J end by 3 bases, with 8 bases between. The CDR3 sequence is 14 residues long. Germline CDR1 is MNHEY and CDR2 is SVGEGT.

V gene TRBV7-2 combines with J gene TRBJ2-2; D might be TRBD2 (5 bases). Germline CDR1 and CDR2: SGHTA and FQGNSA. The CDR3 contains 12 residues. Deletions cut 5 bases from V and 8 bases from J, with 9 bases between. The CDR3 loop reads CASSRGEGELFF. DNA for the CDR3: TGTGCCAGCAGCCGGGGAGAGGGGGAGCTGTTTTTT.

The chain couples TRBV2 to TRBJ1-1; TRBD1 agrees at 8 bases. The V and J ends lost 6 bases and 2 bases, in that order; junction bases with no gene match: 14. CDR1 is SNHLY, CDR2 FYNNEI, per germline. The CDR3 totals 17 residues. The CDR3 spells CASRQPGQVLTNTEAFF. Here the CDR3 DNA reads TGTGCCAGCAGGCAACCGGGACAGGTTTTAACCAACACTGAAGCTTTCTTT.

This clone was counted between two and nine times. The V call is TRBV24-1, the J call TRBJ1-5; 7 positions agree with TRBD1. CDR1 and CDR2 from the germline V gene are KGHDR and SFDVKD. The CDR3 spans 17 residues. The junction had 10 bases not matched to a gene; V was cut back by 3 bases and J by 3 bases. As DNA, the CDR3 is TGTGCCACCAGTGATCCCTCCGGGCAGGGGGACAATCAGCCCCAGCATTTT. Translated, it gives CATSDPSGQGDNQPQHF.

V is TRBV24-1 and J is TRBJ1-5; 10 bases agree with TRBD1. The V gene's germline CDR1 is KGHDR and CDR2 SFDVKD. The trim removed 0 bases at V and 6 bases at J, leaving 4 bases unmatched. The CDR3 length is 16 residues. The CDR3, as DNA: TGTGCCACCAGTGATTTGGGGACAGGGGTAGGTCAGCCCCAGCATTTT. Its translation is CATSDLGTGVGQPQHF.

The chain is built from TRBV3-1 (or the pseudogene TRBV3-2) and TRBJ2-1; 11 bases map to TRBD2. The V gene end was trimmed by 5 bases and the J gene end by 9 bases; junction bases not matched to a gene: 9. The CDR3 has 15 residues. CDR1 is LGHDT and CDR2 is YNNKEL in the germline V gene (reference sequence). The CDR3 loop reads CASSVRLAGSSEQFF. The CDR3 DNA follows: TGTGCCAGCAGCGTTCGACTAGCGGGGAGCTCTGAGCAGTTCTTC.

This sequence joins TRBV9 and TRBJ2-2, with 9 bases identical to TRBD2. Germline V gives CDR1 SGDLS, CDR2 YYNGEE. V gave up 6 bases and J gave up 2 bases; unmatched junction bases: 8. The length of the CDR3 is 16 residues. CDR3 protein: CASTREAGGNTGELFF. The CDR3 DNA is TGTGCCAGCACAAGGGAAGCGGGGGGCAACACCGGGGAGCTGTTTTTT.

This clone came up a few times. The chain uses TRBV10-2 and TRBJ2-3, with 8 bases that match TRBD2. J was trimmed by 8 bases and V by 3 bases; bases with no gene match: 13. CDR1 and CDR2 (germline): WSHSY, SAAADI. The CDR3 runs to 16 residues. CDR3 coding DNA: TGCGCCAGCAGTGATTTACGGACTAGCCGGGGGGTTACGCAGTATTTT. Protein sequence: CASSDLRTSRGVTQYF.

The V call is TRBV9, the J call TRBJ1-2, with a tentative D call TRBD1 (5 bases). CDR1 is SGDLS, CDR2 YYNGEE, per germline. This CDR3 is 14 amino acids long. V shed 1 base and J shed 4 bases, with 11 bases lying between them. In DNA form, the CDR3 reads TGTGCCAGCAGCGTATCCCAGGGCCCCTATGGCTACACCTTC. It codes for CASSVSQGPYGYTF.

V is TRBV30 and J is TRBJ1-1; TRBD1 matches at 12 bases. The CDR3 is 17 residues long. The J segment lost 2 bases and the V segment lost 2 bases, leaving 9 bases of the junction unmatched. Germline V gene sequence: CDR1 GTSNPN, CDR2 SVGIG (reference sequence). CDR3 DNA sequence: TGTGCCTGGAGTAAGTCCGGGACAGGGGGCTTTAACACTGAAGCTTTCTTT. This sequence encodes CAWSKSGTGGFNTEAFF.

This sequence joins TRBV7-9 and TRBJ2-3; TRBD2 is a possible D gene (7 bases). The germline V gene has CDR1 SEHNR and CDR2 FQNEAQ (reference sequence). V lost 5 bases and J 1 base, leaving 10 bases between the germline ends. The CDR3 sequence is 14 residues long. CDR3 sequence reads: CASSRGGGTDTQYF. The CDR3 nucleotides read TGTGCCAGCAGCCGAGGGGGGGGCACAGATACGCAGTATTTT.

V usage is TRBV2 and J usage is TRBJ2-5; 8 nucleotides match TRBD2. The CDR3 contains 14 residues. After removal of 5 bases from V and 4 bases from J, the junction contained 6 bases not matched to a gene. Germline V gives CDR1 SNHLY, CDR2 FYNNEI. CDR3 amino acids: CASSTGLGGETQYF. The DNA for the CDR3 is TGTGCCAGCAGTACGGGACTAGGAGGAGAGACCCAGTACTTC.

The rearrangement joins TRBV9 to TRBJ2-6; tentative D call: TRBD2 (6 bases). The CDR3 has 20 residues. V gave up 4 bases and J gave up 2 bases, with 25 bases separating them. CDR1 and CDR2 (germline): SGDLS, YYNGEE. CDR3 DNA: TGTGCCAGCAGCCCCCGGCGTGGCGGGGCTCACGAAGCTGGGGCCAACGTCCTGACTTTC. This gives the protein CASSPRRGGAHEAGANVLTF.

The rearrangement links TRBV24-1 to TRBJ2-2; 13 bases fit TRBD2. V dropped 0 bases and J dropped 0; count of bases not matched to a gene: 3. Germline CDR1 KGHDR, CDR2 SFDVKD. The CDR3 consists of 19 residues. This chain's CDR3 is CATSDLRTSGGANTGELFF. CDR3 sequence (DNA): TGTGCCACCAGTGATTTGCGGACTAGCGGGGGAGCGAACACCGGGGAGCTGTTTTTT.

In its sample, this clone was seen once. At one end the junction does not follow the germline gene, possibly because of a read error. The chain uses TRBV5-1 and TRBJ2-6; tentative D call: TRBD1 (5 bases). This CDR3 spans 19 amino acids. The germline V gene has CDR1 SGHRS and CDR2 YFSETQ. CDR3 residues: CASSLPLPTVLSGANVLTF. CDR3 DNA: TGCGCCAGTAGCTTGCCTTTGCCGACAGTTCTCTCTGGGGCCAACGTCCTGACTTTC.